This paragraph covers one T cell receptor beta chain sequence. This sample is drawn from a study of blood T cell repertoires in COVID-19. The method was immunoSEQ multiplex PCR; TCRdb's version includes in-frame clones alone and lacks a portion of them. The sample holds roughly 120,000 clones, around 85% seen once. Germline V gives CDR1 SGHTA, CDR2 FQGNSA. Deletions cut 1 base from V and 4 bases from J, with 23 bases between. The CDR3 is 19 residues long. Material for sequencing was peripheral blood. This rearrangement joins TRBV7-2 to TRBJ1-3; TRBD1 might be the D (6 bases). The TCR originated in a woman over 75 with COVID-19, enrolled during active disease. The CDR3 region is CASSLGPPLLGAGGNTIYF. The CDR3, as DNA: TGTGCCAGCAGCTTAGGCCCCCCCTTGTTGGGGGCAGGAGGAAACACCATATATTTT.